Following are 11 T cell receptor beta chains from one sample sequenced in a study of cytomegalovirus exposure and HLA in healthy donors. This PCR relied on a set of 60 Vbeta primers and 13 Jbeta primers. Some clones are missing from TCRdb's copy, which holds only in-frame ones; the method was immunoSEQ multiplex PCR. The data contain some 140,000 clones, around 79% of them seen just once; the ten biggest clones take up roughly 8.8%. The material sequenced was PBMCs. These TCRs come from a woman between 50 and 59 years old in good health and CMV-seropositive.

The chain recombines TRBV6-1 with TRBJ1-5; 7 positions match TRBD1. Trimming took 6 bases from V and 1 from J; bases not matched to a gene: 3. Per germline, CDR1 MNHNS and CDR2 SASEGT. The CDR3 spans 14 residues. The CDR3 DNA reads as TGTGCCAGCAGGTTCAGGGGGAGCAATCAGCCCCAGCATTTT. This gives the protein CASRFRGSNQPQHF.

This chain connects TRBV5-4 to TRBJ2-5; the match to TRBD1 covers 8 bases. The V and J ends lost 9 bases and 5 bases, in that order; junction bases with no gene match: 15. CDR1 is SGHNT and CDR2 is YYREEE in the germline V gene (reference sequence). The CDR3 length is 15 residues. CDR3 nucleotide sequence: TGTGCCACTGGGAACCAAACCAGGGGGCTGGAGACCCAGTACTTC. Amino acid sequence: CATGNQTRGLETQYF.

This chain uses TRBV7-9 with TRBJ1-2; a weak D match, TRBD1 (5 bases). Germline assignment: CDR1 SEHNR and CDR2 FQNEAQ (reference sequence). Trimming stripped 6 bases from V and 6 bases from J, with 14 bases between. The CDR3 has 13 residues. CDR3 region: CASRPGTLNGYTF. The CDR3, as DNA: TGTGCCAGCAGACCCGGGACTTTGAATGGCTACACCTTC.

The chain employs TRBV7-6 and TRBJ2-3; D not resolved. Germline CDR1 and CDR2: SGHVS and FNYEAQ. V gave up 5 bases and J gave up 3 bases, with 6 bases separating them. The CDR3 covers 12 residues. CDR3 region: CASSPGTDTQYF. The CDR3 DNA reads TGTGCCAGCAGCCCCGGGACAGATACGCAGTATTTT.

V usage is TRBV2 and J usage is TRBJ1-2, with TRBD1 as a possible D gene (5 bases). This CDR3 comprises 14 residues. Deletions cut 4 bases from V and 3 bases from J, with 12 bases between. CDR1 SNHLY and CDR2 FYNNEI come from the germline V gene. The CDR3 loop is CASSGTQGHYGYTF. The CDR3, as DNA: TGTGCCAGCAGTGGAACGCAGGGCCACTATGGCTACACCTTC.

The count of this clone is one. The sample carries other DNA sequences with the same CDR3. The chain links TRBV30 to TRBJ2-3; the D gene is possibly TRBD2 (6 bases). The germline CDR1 and CDR2 sequences are GTSNPN and SVGIG (reference sequence). V lost 0 bases, J lost 5 bases, and 9 bases lay in between. The CDR3 length is 13 residues. The CDR3 here is CAWSVLAVDTQYF. The CDR3 DNA follows: TGTGCCTGGAGTGTACTAGCCGTAGATACGCAGTATTTT. The complete variable domain, with remaining parts taken from reference TRBV30 and TRBJ2-3, reads SQTIHQWPATLVQPVGSPLSLECTVEGTSNPNLYWYRQAAGRGLQLLFYSVGIGQISSEVPQNLSASRPQDRQFILSSKKLLLSDSGFYLCAWSVLAVDTQYFGPGTRLTVL.

The chain couples TRBV7-2 to TRBJ2-5, with 9 nucleotides matching TRBD2. Germline CDR1 SGHTA, CDR2 FQGNSA. Losses at the gene ends were 5 bases for V and 3 bases for J; bases not matched to a gene: 1. The CDR3 is made up of 13 amino acids. The CDR3 DNA reads as TGTGCCAGCAGCCCTAGCGGGGAAGAGACCCAGTACTTC. It translates to CASSPSGEETQYF.

The V and J genes are TRBV28 and TRBJ1-6; no definite D call. V was shortened by 1 base and J by 10 bases, with 5 bases between the two germline ends. Germline lookup yields CDR1 MDHEN and CDR2 SYDVKM. CDR3 length equals 12 residues. The CDR3 spells CASSLLRSPLHF. The CDR3 nucleotides read TGTGCCAGCAGTTTATTACGGTCACCCCTCCACTTT.

The chain couples TRBV11-2 to TRBJ2-2; 7 bases are a match to TRBD2. CDR1 and CDR2 (germline): SGHAT, FQNNGV. The CDR3 has 14 residues. After removal of 3 bases from V and 4 bases from J, the junction contained 2 bases not matched to a gene. CDR3 in amino acids: CASSLTGGTGELFF. The CDR3 DNA is TGTGCCAGCAGCTTGACGGGGGGCACCGGGGAGCTGTTTTTT.

The J gene is TRBJ2-2, the V gene TRBV19; perhaps TRBD2 as D (6 bases). V dropped 5 bases and J dropped 4 bases, with 20 bases sitting between them. CDR3 length: 17 amino acids. The germline gives CDR1 LNHDA, CDR2 SQIVND (reference sequence). The CDR3 DNA is TGTGCCAGTAGTTTTATAGGAGGGGCTCGTGGCACCGGGGAGCTGTTTTTT. Its protein is CASSFIGGARGTGELFF.

V gene TRBV13 combines with J gene TRBJ2-6, with D hard to call. Germline V CDR1 and CDR2: PRHDT, FYEKMQ (reference sequence). V was pared by 3 bases and J by 0 bases, with 6 bases between. There are 15 residues in the CDR3. The CDR3 here is CASSFRVSGANVLTF. CDR3 DNA: TGTGCCAGCAGCTTCCGCGTCTCTGGGGCCAACGTCCTGACTTTC.